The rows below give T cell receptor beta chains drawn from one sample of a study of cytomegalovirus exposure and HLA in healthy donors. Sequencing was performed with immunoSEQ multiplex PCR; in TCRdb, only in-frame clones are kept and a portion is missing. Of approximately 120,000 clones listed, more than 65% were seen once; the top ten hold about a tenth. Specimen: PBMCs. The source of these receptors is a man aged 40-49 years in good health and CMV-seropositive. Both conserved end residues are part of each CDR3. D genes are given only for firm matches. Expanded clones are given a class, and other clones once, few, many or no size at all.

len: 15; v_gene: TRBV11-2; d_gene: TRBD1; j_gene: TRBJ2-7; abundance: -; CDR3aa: CASSSRQGATYEQYF; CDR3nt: TGTGCCAGCAGCAGCCGACAGGGGGCTACCTACGAGCAGTACTTC
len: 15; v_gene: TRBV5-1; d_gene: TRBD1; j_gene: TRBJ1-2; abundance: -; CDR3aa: CASSLGTGGNYGYTF; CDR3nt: TGCGCCAGCAGCTTGGGCACAGGGGGAAACTATGGCTACACCTTC
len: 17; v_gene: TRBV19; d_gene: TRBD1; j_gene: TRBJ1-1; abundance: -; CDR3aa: CASSTNRGRTMNTEAFF; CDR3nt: TGTGCCAGTAGTACGAACAGGGGCCGAACCATGAACACTGAAGCTTTCTTT
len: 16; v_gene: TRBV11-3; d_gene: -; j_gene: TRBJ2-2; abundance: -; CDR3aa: CASSPVGTTNTGELFF; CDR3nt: TGTGCCAGCAGCCCTGTAGGGACAACGAACACCGGGGAGCTGTTTTTT
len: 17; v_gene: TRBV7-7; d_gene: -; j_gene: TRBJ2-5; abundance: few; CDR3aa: CASSLGVWTATQETQYF; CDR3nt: TGTGCTAGCAGCTTAGGGGTATGGACAGCCACCCAAGAGACCCAGTACTTC
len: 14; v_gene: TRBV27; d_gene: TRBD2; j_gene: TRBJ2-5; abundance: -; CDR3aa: CASSRLASPGEQYF; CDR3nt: TGTGCCAGCAGTCGACTAGCGAGCCCGGGGGAGCAGTACTTC
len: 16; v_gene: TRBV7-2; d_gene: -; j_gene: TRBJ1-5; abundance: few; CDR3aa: CASSLGRAGLNQPQHF; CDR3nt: TGTGCCAGCAGCTTAGGTCGGGCAGGGCTTAATCAGCCCCAGCATTTT
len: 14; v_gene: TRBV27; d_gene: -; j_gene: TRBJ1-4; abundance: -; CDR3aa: CASSYSGTNEKLFF; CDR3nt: TGTGCCAGCAGTTATTCTGGCACTAATGAAAAACTGTTTTTT
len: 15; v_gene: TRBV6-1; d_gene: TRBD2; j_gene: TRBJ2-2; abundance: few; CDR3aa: CASSEVAGNTGELFF; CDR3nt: TGTGCCAGCAGTGAAGTAGCGGGGAACACCGGGGAGCTGTTTTTT
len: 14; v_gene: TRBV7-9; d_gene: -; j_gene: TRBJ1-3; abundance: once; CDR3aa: CASARGSSGNTIYF; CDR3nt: TGTGCCAGCGCCAGGGGAAGCTCGGGAAACACCATATATTTT
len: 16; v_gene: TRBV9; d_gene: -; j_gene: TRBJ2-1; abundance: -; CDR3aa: CASSATWTTSYNEQFF; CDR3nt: TGTGCCAGCAGTGCTACCTGGACAACCTCCTACAATGAGCAGTTCTTC
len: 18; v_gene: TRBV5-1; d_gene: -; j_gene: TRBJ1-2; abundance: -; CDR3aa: CASRPKGGGGLEDYGYTF; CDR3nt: TGCGCCAGCAGACCTAAAGGAGGTGGGGGCCTAGAGGACTATGGCTACACCTTC
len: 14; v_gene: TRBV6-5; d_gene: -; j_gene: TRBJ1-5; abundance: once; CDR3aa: CASSDDGGGQPQHF; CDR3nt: TGTGCCAGCAGTGATGACGGCGGGGGTCAGCCCCAGCATTTT
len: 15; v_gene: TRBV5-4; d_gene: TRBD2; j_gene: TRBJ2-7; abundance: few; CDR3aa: CASSQTSGGSYEQYF; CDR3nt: TGTGCCAGCAGCCAAACTAGCGGGGGATCCTACGAGCAGTACTTC
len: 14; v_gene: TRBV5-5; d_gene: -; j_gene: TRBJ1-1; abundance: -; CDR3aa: CASRVRGGNTEAFF; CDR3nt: TGTGCCAGCAGAGTTCGAGGGGGGAACACTGAAGCTTTCTTT
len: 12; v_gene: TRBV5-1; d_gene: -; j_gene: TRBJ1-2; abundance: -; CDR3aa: CASSQAQDGYTF; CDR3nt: TGCGCCAGCAGCCAAGCTCAGGATGGCTACACCTTC
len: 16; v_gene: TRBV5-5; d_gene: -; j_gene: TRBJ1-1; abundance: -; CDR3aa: CASSFRDTKGDTEAFF; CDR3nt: TGTGCCAGCAGCTTCCGGGACACAAAGGGGGACACTGAAGCTTTCTTT
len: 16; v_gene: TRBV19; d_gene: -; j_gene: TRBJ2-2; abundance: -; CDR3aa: CASSIDLVPDTGELFF; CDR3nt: TGTGCCAGTAGTATAGATTTAGTTCCGGACACCGGGGAGCTGTTTTTT
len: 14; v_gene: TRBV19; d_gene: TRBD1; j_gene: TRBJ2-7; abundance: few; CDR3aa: CASSIGQGTYEQYF; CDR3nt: TGTGCCAGTAGTATCGGACAGGGTACCTACGAGCAGTACTTC
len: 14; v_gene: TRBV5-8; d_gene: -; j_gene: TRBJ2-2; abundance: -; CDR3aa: CASEATNVPGELFF; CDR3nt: TGTGCCAGCGAGGCCACCAATGTCCCCGGGGAGCTGTTTTTT
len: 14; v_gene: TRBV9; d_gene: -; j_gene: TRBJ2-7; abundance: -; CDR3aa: CASSDGTSLHEQYF; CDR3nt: TGTGCCAGCAGCGACGGGACATCACTCCACGAGCAGTACTTC
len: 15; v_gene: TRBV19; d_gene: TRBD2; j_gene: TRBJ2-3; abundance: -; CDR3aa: CASSMGGLSTDTQYF; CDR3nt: TGTGCCAGTAGTATGGGAGGGCTCAGCACAGATACGCAGTATTTT
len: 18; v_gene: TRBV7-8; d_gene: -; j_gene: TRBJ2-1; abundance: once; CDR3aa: CASSLDRTAGDTYNEQFF; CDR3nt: TGTGCCAGCAGCTTAGATCGGACAGCAGGGGACACCTACAATGAGCAGTTCTTC
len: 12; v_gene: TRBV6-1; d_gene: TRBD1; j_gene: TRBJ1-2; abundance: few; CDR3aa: CASLDRGIGYTF; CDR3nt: TGTGCCAGCCTAGACAGGGGGATTGGCTACACCTTC
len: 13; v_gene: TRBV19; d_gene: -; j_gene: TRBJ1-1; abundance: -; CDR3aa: CASSIYRDTEAFF; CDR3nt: TGTGCCAGTAGTATCTACAGGGACACTGAAGCTTTCTTT
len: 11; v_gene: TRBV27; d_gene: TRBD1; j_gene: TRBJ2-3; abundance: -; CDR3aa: CASWDRAQQYF; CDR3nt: TGTGCCAGCTGGGACAGGGCGCAGCAGTATTTT
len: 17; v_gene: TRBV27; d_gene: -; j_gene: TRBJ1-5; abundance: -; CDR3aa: CASSATRGIRSNQPQHF; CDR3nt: TGTGCCAGCAGTGCCACTCGGGGGATAAGGAGCAATCAGCCCCAGCATTTT
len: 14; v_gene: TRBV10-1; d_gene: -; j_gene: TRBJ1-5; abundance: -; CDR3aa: CASYMNEGNQPQHF; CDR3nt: TGCGCCAGCTACATGAACGAGGGAAATCAGCCCCAGCATTTT
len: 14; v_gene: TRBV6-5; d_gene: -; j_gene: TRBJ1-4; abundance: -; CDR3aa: CASSLRQANEKLFF; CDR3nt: TGTGCCAGCAGTTTGCGACAGGCTAATGAAAAACTGTTTTTT
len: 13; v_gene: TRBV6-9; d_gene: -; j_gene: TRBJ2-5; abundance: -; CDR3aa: CASSYEYQETQYF; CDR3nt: TGTGCCAGCAGTTACGAGTACCAAGAGACCCAGTACTTC
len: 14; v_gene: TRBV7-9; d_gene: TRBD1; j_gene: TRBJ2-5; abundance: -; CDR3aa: CSSSLGTERETQYF; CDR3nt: TGTTCCAGCAGCTTAGGGACAGAACGGGAGACCCAGTACTTC
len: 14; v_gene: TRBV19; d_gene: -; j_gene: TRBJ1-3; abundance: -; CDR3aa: CASQKPSSGNTIYF; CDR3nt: TGTGCCAGTCAGAAGCCTAGCTCTGGAAACACCATATATTTT
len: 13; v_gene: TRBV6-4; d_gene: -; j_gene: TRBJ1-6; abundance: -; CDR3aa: CASSDDINSPLHF; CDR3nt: TGTGCCAGCAGTGACGACATTAATTCACCCCTCCACTTT
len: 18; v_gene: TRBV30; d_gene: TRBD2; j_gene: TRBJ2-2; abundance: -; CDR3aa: CAWTPSYLAGGPSGELFF; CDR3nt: TGTGCCTGGACTCCATCCTATCTAGCGGGGGGCCCTTCCGGGGAGCTGTTTTTT
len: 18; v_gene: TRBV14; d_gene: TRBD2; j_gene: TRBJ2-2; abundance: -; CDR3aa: CASSQDRGAGGRLGELFF; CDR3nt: TGTGCCAGCAGCCAAGATCGCGGAGCGGGGGGGCGGCTCGGGGAGCTGTTTTTT
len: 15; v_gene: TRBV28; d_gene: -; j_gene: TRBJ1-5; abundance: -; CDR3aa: CASSSSIASNQPQHF; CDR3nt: TGTGCCAGCAGTTCTTCTATAGCTAGCAATCAGCCCCAGCATTTT
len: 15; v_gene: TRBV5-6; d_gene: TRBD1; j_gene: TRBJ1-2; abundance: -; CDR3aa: CASSFNGQGFYGYTF; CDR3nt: TGTGCCAGCAGCTTCAACGGACAGGGCTTCTATGGCTACACCTTC
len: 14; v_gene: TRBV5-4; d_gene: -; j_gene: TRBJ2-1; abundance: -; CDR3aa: CASSLNPRYNEQFF; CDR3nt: TGTGCCAGCAGCTTGAACCCCAGATACAATGAGCAGTTCTTC
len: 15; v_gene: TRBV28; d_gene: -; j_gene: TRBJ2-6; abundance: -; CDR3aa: CASSWAGSGANVLTF; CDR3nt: TGTGCCAGCAGTTGGGCAGGTTCCGGGGCCAACGTCCTGACTTTC
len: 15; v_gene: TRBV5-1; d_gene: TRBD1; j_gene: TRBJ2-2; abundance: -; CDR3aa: CASSEGQQNTGELFF; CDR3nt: TGCGCCAGCAGCGAGGGACAGCAGAACACCGGGGAGCTGTTTTTT
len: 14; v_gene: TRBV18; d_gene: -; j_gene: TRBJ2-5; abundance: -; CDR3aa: CASSPTGDQETQYF; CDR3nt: TGTGCCAGCTCACCGACAGGAGACCAAGAGACCCAGTACTTC
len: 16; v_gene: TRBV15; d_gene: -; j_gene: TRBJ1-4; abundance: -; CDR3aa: CATSTQPQATNEKLFF; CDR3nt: TGTGCCACCAGTACCCAGCCACAGGCAACTAATGAAAAACTGTTTTTT
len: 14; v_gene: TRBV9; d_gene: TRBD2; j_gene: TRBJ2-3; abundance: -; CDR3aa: CASSGGGGGLTQYF; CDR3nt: TGTGCCAGCAGCGGGGGTGGGGGGGGTCTTACGCAGTATTTT
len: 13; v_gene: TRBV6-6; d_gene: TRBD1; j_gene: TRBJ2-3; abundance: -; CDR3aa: CASSWDSTRTQYF; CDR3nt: TGTGCCAGCAGTTGGGACAGCACAAGGACGCAGTATTTT
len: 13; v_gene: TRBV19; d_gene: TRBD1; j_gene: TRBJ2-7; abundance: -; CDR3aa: CASRDRVGYEQYF; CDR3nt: TGTGCCAGTCGGGACAGGGTAGGATACGAGCAGTACTTC
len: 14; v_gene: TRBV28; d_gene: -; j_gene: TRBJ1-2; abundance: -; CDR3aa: CASSIQGIKGGYTF; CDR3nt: TGTGCCAGCAGTATTCAGGGTATCAAGGGAGGCTACACCTTC
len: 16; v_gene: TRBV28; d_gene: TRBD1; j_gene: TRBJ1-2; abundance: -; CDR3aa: CASSGIEQGRAYGYTF; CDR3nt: TGTGCCAGCAGTGGGATCGAACAGGGGCGCGCCTATGGCTACACCTTC
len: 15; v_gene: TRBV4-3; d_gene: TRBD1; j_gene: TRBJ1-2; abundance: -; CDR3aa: CASSPRTGEIYGYTF; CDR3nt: TGCGCCAGCAGCCCGCGGACAGGGGAAATCTATGGCTACACCTTC
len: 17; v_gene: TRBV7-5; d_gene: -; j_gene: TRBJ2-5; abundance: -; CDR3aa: CARSRPRPGQGEETQYF; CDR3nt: TGTGCCAGAAGCAGACCAAGACCGGGACAGGGGGAAGAGACCCAGTACTTC
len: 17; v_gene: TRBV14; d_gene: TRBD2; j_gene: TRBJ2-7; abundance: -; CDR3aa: CASSLKMVAGARNEQYF; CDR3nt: TGTGCCAGCAGCCTAAAGATGGTAGCGGGGGCCCGCAACGAGCAGTACTTC
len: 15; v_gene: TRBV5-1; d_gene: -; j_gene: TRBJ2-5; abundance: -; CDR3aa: CASSFGFTAQETQYF; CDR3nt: TGCGCCAGCAGCTTCGGGTTTACGGCTCAAGAGACCCAGTACTTC
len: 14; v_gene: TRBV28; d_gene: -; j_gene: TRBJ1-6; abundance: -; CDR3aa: CASASQGTNSPLHF; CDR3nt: TGTGCCAGCGCATCGCAGGGGACAAATTCACCCCTCCACTTT
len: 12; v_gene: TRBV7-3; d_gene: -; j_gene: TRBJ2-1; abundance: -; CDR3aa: CASSLRGNEQFF; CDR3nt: TGTGCCAGCAGTCTAAGGGGAAATGAGCAGTTCTTC
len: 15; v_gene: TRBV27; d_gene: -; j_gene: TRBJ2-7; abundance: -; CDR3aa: CASSPLGTQSYEQYF; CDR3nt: TGTGCCAGCAGTCCCCTGGGGACACAATCCTACGAGCAGTACTTC
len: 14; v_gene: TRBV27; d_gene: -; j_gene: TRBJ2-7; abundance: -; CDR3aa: CASSLSGRAYEQYF; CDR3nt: TGTGCCAGCAGTTTATCGGGCAGGGCGTACGAGCAGTACTTC
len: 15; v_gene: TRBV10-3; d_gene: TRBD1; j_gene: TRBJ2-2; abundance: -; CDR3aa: CAISLRAGGTGELFF; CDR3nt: TGTGCCATCAGCCTTAGGGCAGGGGGTACCGGGGAGCTGTTTTTT
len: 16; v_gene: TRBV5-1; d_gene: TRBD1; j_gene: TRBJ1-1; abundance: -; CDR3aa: CASSPPLDRGHTEAFF; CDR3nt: TGCGCCAGCAGCCCCCCTCTGGACAGGGGGCATACTGAAGCTTTCTTT
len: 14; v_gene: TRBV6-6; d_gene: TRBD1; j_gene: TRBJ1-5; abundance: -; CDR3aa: CASSYSTGLQPQHF; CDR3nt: TGTGCCAGCAGTTACTCGACAGGGCTACAGCCCCAGCATTTT
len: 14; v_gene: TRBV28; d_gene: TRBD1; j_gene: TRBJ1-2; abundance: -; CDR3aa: CASSSTGGSAGYTF; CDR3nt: TGTGCCAGCAGTTCGACAGGGGGCTCTGCTGGCTACACCTTC
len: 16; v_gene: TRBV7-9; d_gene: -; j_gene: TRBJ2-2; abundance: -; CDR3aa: CASSILTMFNTGELFF; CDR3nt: TGTGCCAGCAGCATCCTAACCATGTTTAACACCGGGGAGCTGTTTTTT